A single sample gave rise to the 30 T cell receptor beta chains below, sequenced in a study of blood T cells in healthy people across ages. It was with a sample-barcoded 5' primer and a J-beta primer mix that a second PCR of roughly 7 to 12 cycles was run. TCRdb processed the 5' RACE reads anew with MiXCR; each CDR3 protein has one entry. The data show around 1,600,000 distinct CDR3 sequences, 40% to 45% seen once. The sequenced sample consisted of blood. Receptors were obtained from a woman between 18 and 29 years old in good health.

This clonotype has a handful of counts. The CDR3 DNA sequence: TGCGCCAGCAGCTCAACTAGCGGGGCCAGGACAGATACGCAGTATTTT. Translating it yields CASSSTSGARTDTQYF. The chain links TRBV5-1 to TRBJ2-3, with 10 bases matching TRBD2. Germline V gene data show CDR1 as SGHRS and CDR2 as YFSETQ. CDR3 length equals 16 residues. V lost 3 bases to trimming and J lost 3 bases; unmatched junction nucleotides: 7.

In this sample, this clonotype turned up a few times. V usage is TRBV4-3 and J usage is TRBJ2-4; D gene unclear. There are 16 residues in the CDR3. V gave up 2 bases and J gave up 0 bases, with 11 bases separating them. The germline CDR1 and CDR2 sequences are LGHNA and YSLEER. CDR3 residues: CASSQQFILAKNIQYF. CDR3 nucleotide sequence: TGCGCCAGCAGCCAACAATTTATACTAGCCAAAAACATTCAGTACTTC.

In this sample, this clonotype turned up a few times. This sequence joins TRBV24-1 and TRBJ2-6, with D maybe TRBD2 (6 bases). The CDR3 length is 15 residues. Germline V lookup: CDR1 KGHDR, CDR2 SFDVKD. V was trimmed by 9 bases and J by 2 bases, leaving 13 bases between them. The CDR3 sequence is CATLIGGTGANVLTF. As DNA, the CDR3 is TGTGCCACCCTTATAGGAGGGACTGGGGCCAACGTCCTGACTTTC.

This clonotype came up a few times. The chain uses TRBV5-1 and TRBJ1-2; 7 bases are shared with TRBD1. Trimming cost V 4 bases and J 8 bases; bases outside gene matches: 14. Germline CDR1 reads SGHRS; CDR2 reads YFSETQ. This CDR3 is built from 15 residues. The CDR3: CASSTGQALSSGYTF. In DNA, the CDR3 is TGCGCCAGCAGCACCGGACAGGCCCTCTCCTCAGGCTACACCTTC. The whole variable domain, filled in from reference TRBV5-1 and TRBJ1-2, reads KAGVTQTPRYLIKTRGQQVTLSCSPISGHRSVSWYQQTPGQGLQFLFEYFSETQRNKGNFPGRFSGRQFSNSRSEMNVSTLELGDSALYLCASSTGQALSSGYTFGSGTRLTVV.

The gene calls are TRBV6-6 and TRBJ2-3, with 8 bases matching TRBD2. The CDR3 loop spans 17 amino acids. Germline CDR1 reads MNHNY; CDR2 reads SVGAGI (reference sequence). J was trimmed by 2 bases and V by 5 bases; bases with no gene match: 12. The DNA for the CDR3 is TGTGCCAGCAGTAACTTCATTAGCGGGGAGAACACAGATACGCAGTATTTT. Amino acids: CASSNFISGENTDTQYF.

This clonotype was observed a few times. The chain combines TRBV5-1 with TRBJ1-4; 7 bases are shared with TRBD1. The V gene's germline CDR1 is SGHRS and CDR2 YFSETQ. CDR3 length equals 14 residues. Losses at the gene ends were 5 bases for V and 6 bases for J; bases not matched to a gene: 7. The CDR3 region is CASSTGTEDEKLFF. CDR3 DNA: TGCGCCAGCAGTACCGGGACAGAAGATGAAAAACTGTTTTTT.

V gene TRBV6-5 combines with J gene TRBJ2-5; no definite D call. Trimming removed 7 bases at V and 7 bases at J, with 10 bases between. Germline V CDR1 and CDR2: MNHEY, SVGAGI. CDR3 length: 11 residues. The CDR3 DNA sequence: TGTGCCAGCACCGGCCGTGGGACCCAGTACTTC. It is translated as CASTGRGTQYF.

This clonotype came up a few times. This chain uses TRBV3-1 with TRBJ2-7; D remains unclear. Trimming pared 3 bases from V and 0 bases from J, leaving 12 bases between. The CDR3 sequence is 15 residues long. Germline-derived CDR1 and CDR2 are LGHDT and YNNKEL (reference sequence). The CDR3, as DNA: TGTGCCAGCAGCCACAGGACCACAAGCTCCTACGAGCAGTACTTC. It encodes CASSHRTTSSYEQYF.

Only a few counts were recorded for this clonotype. This chain joins TRBV4-1 and TRBJ1-2, with D tentatively TRBD1 (6 bases). V was shortened by 1 base and J by 1 base, with 22 bases between the two germline ends. Germline V gene sequence: CDR1 MGHRA, CDR2 YSYEKL. The CDR3 length is 19 residues. The DNA of the CDR3 is TGCGCCAGCAGCCAAGGGGTACGTGGAAAACAGGGAATTAACTATGGCTACACCTTC. This translates into CASSQGVRGKQGINYGYTF.

There are many counts of this clonotype. The chain uses TRBV3-1 and TRBJ1-1; weak D call: TRBD1 (5 bases). Germline V gene lookup returns CDR1 LGHDT and CDR2 YNNKEL (reference sequence). The CDR3 covers 15 residues. Trimming pared 0 bases from V and 0 bases from J, leaving 8 bases between. The CDR3 here is CASSQDEGMNTEAFF. In DNA, the CDR3 is TGTGCCAGCAGCCAAGATGAGGGGATGAACACTGAAGCTTTCTTT.

CDR3 in DNA: TGCAGTGCTAGGGCGGAAGCGGAACCCTACGAGCAGTACTTC. Its protein product is CSARAEAEPYEQYF. V and J are TRBV20-1 and TRBJ2-4; a weak D match, TRBD2 (5 bases). The DNA end is more similar to TRBJ2-7, so the J call may be wrong. CDR3 size: 14 residues. CDR1 and CDR2 (germline): DFQATT, SNEGSKA (reference sequence).

About this clonotype itself: Given a much more abundant clone one base away, this may be a read error. The rearrangement joins TRBV6-5 to TRBJ1-2; D may be TRBD1 (5 bases). CDR1 MNHEY and CDR2 SVGAGI come from the germline V gene. CDR3 size: 14 residues. The CDR3 region is CASSYAGQVLGHTF. CDR3 DNA: TGTGCCAGCAGTTACGCCGGACAAGTTCTTGGCCACACCTTC.

The rearrangement uses TRBV6-2 or TRBV6-3 and TRBJ2-2; TRBD1 is a possible D gene (5 bases). The CDR3 extends over 11 amino acids. Trimming removed 7 bases at V and 9 bases at J, with 9 bases between. Germline V gene data show CDR1 as MNHEY and CDR2 as SVGEGT. The CDR3: CASKDNWELFF. The CDR3 DNA reads as TGTGCCAGCAAGGACAACTGGGAGCTGTTTTTT.

The CDR3 nucleotides read TGTGCCAGCAGCCGGGCAGGTTGGGAGGAAAAACTGTTTTTT. Its translation: CASSRAGWEEKLFF. The rearrangement links TRBV7-9 to TRBJ1-4; D gene ambiguous. The CDR3 extends over 14 amino acids. V was cut by 5 bases and J by 8 bases, with 15 bases left in between. Germline CDR1 and CDR2: SEHNR and FQNEAQ (reference sequence). Based on the CDR3 plus reference TRBV7-9 and TRBJ1-4, the full variable domain is DTGVSQNPRHKITKRGQNVTFRCDPISEHNRLYWYRQTLGQGPEFLTYFQNEAQLEKSRLLSDRFSAERPKGSFSTLEIQRTEQGDSAMYLCASSRAGWEEKLFFGSGTQLSVL.

The genes are TRBV6-2 or TRBV6-3 and TRBJ2-7; D gene unclear. Trimming took off 2 bases at V and 4 bases at J, with 18 bases between the two ends. CDR3 length equals 16 residues. Looked up from germline, CDR1 is MNHEY and CDR2 is SVGEGT. The CDR3 nucleotides read TGTGCCAGCAGTTACCCCCACGCGATAGCTAAGTACGAGCAGTACTTC. This sequence encodes CASSYPHAIAKYEQYF.

The chain combines TRBV6-6 with TRBJ2-7, with D perhaps matching TRBD2 (5 bases). CDR1 and CDR2 from the germline V gene are MNHNY and SVGAGI (reference sequence). This CDR3 region has 15 residues. V was cut by 0 bases and J by 3 bases, with 12 bases left in between. The CDR3, as DNA: TGTGCCAGCAGTTACTCGATCCCTAGCAGCTACGAGCAGTACTTC. This translates into CASSYSIPSSYEQYF.

The V gene is TRBV4-3, the J gene TRBJ2-7; 8 bases fit TRBD1. The CDR3 consists of 18 residues. The V segment lost 1 base and the J segment 3 bases; nucleotides outside the gene matches: 14. Germline V gene data show CDR1 as LGHNA and CDR2 as YSLEER. In DNA, the CDR3 is TGCGCCAGCAGCCAAGGCCTCGGGACAGGAGGCTCGTACTACGAGCAGTACTTC. Translating it yields CASSQGLGTGGSYYEQYF.

About this clonotype itself: A much larger clone differs by one base, so this may be a read error. V usage is TRBV9 and J usage is TRBJ2-3; 7 bases align to TRBD2. With 3 bases clipped from V and 3 bases from J, the junction kept 10 bases outside the gene matches. The germline V gene encodes CDR1 SGDLS and CDR2 YYNGEE. There are 16 residues in the CDR3. The CDR3 sequence: CASSGRARGRTDTQYF. The CDR3 DNA reads as TGTGCCAGCAGCGGGAGGGCGCGGGGGAGGACAGATACGCAGTATTTT.

The chain carries TRBV20-1 and TRBJ2-3; either TRBD1 or TRBD2 may fit D (5 bases each). The V gene's germline CDR1 is DFQATT and CDR2 SNEGSKA (reference sequence). The germline V and J ends were trimmed by 1 base and 1 base, with 15 bases remaining between them. The CDR3 is 16 amino acids. In nucleotides, the CDR3 is TGCAGTGCTAGAGGCTCACCGGGGCTAGGCACAGATACGCAGTATTTT. It translates to CSARGSPGLGTDTQYF.

This clonotype was seen only a few times. The V gene is TRBV6-2 or TRBV6-3, the J gene TRBJ1-2; possible D gene TRBD1, 6 bases. With 7 bases removed from V and 4 bases from J, the gap between germline ends came to 13 bases. CDR3 size: 13 residues. Per germline, CDR1 MNHEY and CDR2 SVGEGT. This chain's CDR3 is CASNQGGFYGYTF. CDR3 nucleotide sequence: TGTGCCAGCAACCAAGGGGGTTTCTATGGCTACACCTTC.

The chain carries TRBV21-1 and TRBJ1-1. TRBV21-1 is flagged as a pseudogene. CDR3 length: 12 amino acids. CDR3 DNA: TGTGCCACCAACAGGGTGGGCACTGAAGCTTTCTTT. Its translation is CATNRVGTEAFF.

V gene TRBV27 combines with J gene TRBJ1-1; D is possibly TRBD1 (5 bases). Germline CDR1 reads MNHEY; CDR2 reads SMNVEV (reference sequence). V was pared by 5 bases and J by 5 bases, with 18 bases between. CDR3 length: 15 amino acids. Here the CDR3 DNA reads TGTGCCAGCAGTCCGAGAGGAGGGGCGGATACTGAAGCTTTCTTT. The encoded protein is CASSPRGGADTEAFF.

V and J are TRBV3-1 and TRBJ1-1; no clear D. From germline, CDR1 is LGHDT and CDR2 YNNKEL (reference sequence). V lost 2 bases, J lost 1 base, and 8 bases lay in between. The CDR3 has 14 residues. CDR3 DNA sequence: TGTGCCAGCAGCCAAATCGCTGGGAACACTGAAGCTTTCTTT. Translation gives CASSQIAGNTEAFF.

This chain connects TRBV6-2 or TRBV6-3 to TRBJ1-2, with D unresolved. This CDR3 is 15 amino acids long. Germline V gene sequence: CDR1 MNHEY, CDR2 SVGEGT. Trimming left V 7 bases short and J 4 bases short, with 19 bases between. The CDR3 sequence: CASTARWGGIYGYTF. The CDR3 DNA follows: TGTGCCAGCACGGCCCGATGGGGTGGGATCTATGGCTACACCTTC.

This clonotype turned up a few times. For the CDR3, the DNA is TGTGCCAGCAGCGAACGACAGGGCCCAACTATTGGCTACACCTTC. Amino acid sequence: CASSERQGPTIGYTF. V and J are TRBV9 and TRBJ1-2; 7 bases agree with TRBD1. CDR3 length: 15 amino acids. Trimming cost V 3 bases and J 7 bases; bases outside gene matches: 12. The V gene's germline CDR1 is SGDLS and CDR2 YYNGEE.

J is TRBJ2-3 and V is TRBV5-1, with unresolved D. Germline V gene lookup returns CDR1 SGHRS and CDR2 YFSETQ. V was cut by 7 bases and J by 4 bases, with 10 bases left in between. This CDR3 contains 12 residues. CDR3 amino acids: CASGPVADTQYF. The CDR3, as DNA: TGCGCCAGCGGCCCGGTGGCAGATACGCAGTATTTT.

This chain joins TRBV20-1 and TRBJ2-4; 8 bases align to TRBD2. TRBJ2-7 matches the DNA end more closely, so the J call is doubtful. The germline V gene has CDR1 DFQATT and CDR2 SNEGSKA (reference sequence). The CDR3 runs to 20 residues. CDR3 region: CSARFSALAEKNKPTYEQYF. In DNA, the CDR3 is TGCAGTGCTAGATTCTCGGCACTAGCGGAAAAGAATAAACCTACCTACGAGCAGTACTTC.

The V call is TRBV10-3, the J call TRBJ1-5, with D perhaps TRBD1 (5 bases). Trimming cost V 2 bases and J 15 bases, with 14 bases left between them. The CDR3 is 12 amino acids. Looked up from germline, CDR1 is ENHRY and CDR2 is SYGVKD. This CDR3 reads CAISEQDNSRHF. The CDR3 region has the DNA TGTGCCATCAGTGAGCAGGACAACTCGCGGCATTTT.

This clonotype was recorded a few times. The chain has TRBV7-2 and TRBJ2-7; unclear D gene. CDR1 is SGHTA and CDR2 is FQGNSA in the germline V gene. V lost 2 bases and J 0 bases, leaving 8 bases between the germline ends. The CDR3 is made up of 14 amino acids. CDR3 bases: TGTGCCAGCAGCTTAAAGGCCAGCTCCTACGAGCAGTACTTC. Translating gives CASSLKASSYEQYF.

The chain has TRBV6-5 and TRBJ2-3; 8 bases line up with TRBD2. The CDR3 spans 16 residues. CDR1 is MNHEY, CDR2 SVGAGI, per germline. J was trimmed by 1 base and V by 3 bases; bases with no gene match: 6. CDR3 amino acids: CASSYGAGAGTDTQYF. CDR3 sequence (DNA): TGTGCCAGCAGTTATGGAGCGGGAGCGGGCACAGATACGCAGTATTTT.